Presented here are 21 T cell receptor beta chains from one specimen sequenced in a study of cytomegalovirus exposure and HLA in healthy donors. The assay was immunoSEQ multiplex PCR, and TCRdb's table has in-frame clones only and misses some. This sample has 98,000 or so clones, with approximately 85% found just once. The sequenced sample was PBMCs. The receptors shown here come from a young woman in good health and CMV-seronegative.

The chain carries TRBV27 and TRBJ1-1, with a tentative D call TRBD1 (5 bases). The germline V and J ends were trimmed by 5 bases and 5 bases, with 12 bases remaining between them. The CDR3 covers 13 residues. The germline gives CDR1 MNHEY, CDR2 SMNVEV (reference sequence). The CDR3: CASSTGGETEAFF. CDR3 DNA sequence: TGTGCCAGCAGTACCGGGGGGGAAACTGAAGCTTTCTTT.

This chain connects TRBV19 to TRBJ2-5, with 7 bases matching TRBD2. Trimming at V came to 3 bases and at J to 5 bases, leaving 15 bases not matched to a gene. The CDR3 totals 17 residues. Germline values: CDR1 LNHDA, CDR2 SQIVND (reference sequence). The DNA of the CDR3 is TGTGCCAGTAGTATGCTCTCTCGGCCGGGGGGAGGGGAGACCCAGTACTTC. Residues: CASSMLSRPGGGETQYF.

This clone was detected once. V gene TRBV4-1 combines with J gene TRBJ1-2; perhaps TRBD1 as D (5 bases). This CDR3 is 16 amino acids long. From germline, CDR1 is MGHRA and CDR2 YSYEKL. V lost 1 base and J lost 2, with 14 bases in between. CDR3 sequence: CASSQGPEQANYGYTF. The DNA of the CDR3 is TGCGCCAGCAGCCAAGGTCCCGAACAGGCGAACTATGGCTACACCTTC.

This chain connects TRBV7-8 to TRBJ1-5; D unresolved. V was pared by 3 bases and J by 7 bases, with 16 bases between. The CDR3 is 15 residues long. The germline gives CDR1 SGHVS, CDR2 FQNEAQ. The CDR3 region is CASSLITEGKQPQHF. CDR3 sequence (DNA): TGTGCCAGCAGCTTGATTACGGAGGGAAAGCAGCCCCAGCATTTT. The whole variable domain, remainder taken from reference TRBV7-8 and TRBJ1-5, is GAGVSQSPRYKVAKRGQDVALRCDPISGHVSLFWYQQALGQGPEFLTYFQNEAQLDKSGLPSDRFFAERPEGSVSTLKIQRTQQEDSAVYLCASSLITEGKQPQHFGDGTRLSIL.

In this sample, this clone turned up once. The chain links TRBV14 to TRBJ1-6, with no clear D. The CDR3 has 13 residues. V gave up 4 bases and J gave up 10 bases, with 11 bases separating them. Germline V gene sequence: CDR1 SGHDN, CDR2 FVKESK. The CDR3 spells CASSPGSESPLHF. The CDR3 bases are TGTGCCAGCAGCCCCGGGTCGGAGTCACCCCTCCACTTT.

This clone was seen more than once but under ten times. The V gene is TRBV5-1, the J gene TRBJ2-7; a possible D gene is TRBD2 (5 bases). Germline lookup yields CDR1 SGHRS and CDR2 YFSETQ. This CDR3 is built from 15 residues. V was cut by 0 bases and J by 3 bases, with 13 bases left in between. CDR3 in amino acids: CASSLEAGPGYEQYF. The CDR3 nucleotides read TGCGCCAGCAGCTTGGAGGCGGGCCCCGGCTACGAGCAGTACTTC.

The count of this clone is one. The rearrangement links TRBV5-6 to TRBJ2-5; the D is unclear. Germline values: CDR1 SGHDT, CDR2 YYEEEE. V dropped 0 bases and J dropped 2 bases, with 5 bases sitting between them. The CDR3 covers 13 residues. The chain's CDR3 is CASSLALQETQYF. The CDR3 DNA reads as TGTGCCAGCAGCTTGGCTCTACAAGAGACCCAGTACTTC.

The genes are TRBV15 and TRBJ2-1; the D is unclear. V was trimmed by 6 bases and J by 4 bases, leaving 10 bases between them. CDR3 size: 13 residues. Germline V lookup: CDR1 LNHNV, CDR2 YYDKDF (reference sequence). This chain's CDR3 is CATSGHRYNEQFF. The CDR3 bases are TGTGCCACCAGTGGTCACAGATACAATGAGCAGTTCTTC.

The chain links TRBV30 to TRBJ1-2; 11 nucleotides agree with TRBD1. Trimming removed 4 bases from V and 3 bases from J; junction bases left unmatched: 7. The germline gives CDR1 GTSNPN, CDR2 SVGIG (reference sequence). This CDR3 is built from 15 residues. The CDR3 DNA reads TGTGCCTGGACCTTGGACAGGGGGCTAGACTATGGCTACACCTTC. It is translated as CAWTLDRGLDYGYTF.

V gene TRBV7-2 combines with J gene TRBJ2-1; maybe TRBD1 (6 bases). The CDR3 covers 15 residues. V dropped 4 bases and J dropped 3 bases, with 13 bases sitting between them. The germline V gene has CDR1 SGHTA and CDR2 FQGNSA. This CDR3 is CASSSAAGDYNEQFF. The CDR3 region has the DNA TGTGCCAGCAGCTCTGCAGCAGGGGACTACAATGAGCAGTTCTTC.

The rearrangement uses TRBV7-6 and TRBJ1-2; tentative D call: TRBD1 (5 bases). The CDR3 loop spans 13 amino acids. The germline V gene has CDR1 SGHVS and CDR2 FNYEAQ. The V end was cut by 3 bases, the J end by 3 bases, with 8 bases between. In DNA form, the CDR3 reads TGTGCCAGCAGCTTGGGGCCATACTATGGCTACACCTTC. This sequence encodes CASSLGPYYGYTF.

V is TRBV7-6 and J is TRBJ1-5; the D gene is possibly TRBD1 (6 bases). The CDR3 consists of 12 residues. Deletions cut 4 bases from V and 8 bases from J, with 9 bases between. The germline CDR1 and CDR2 sequences are SGHVS and FNYEAQ. CDR3 in DNA: TGTGCCAGCAGCTCTTCAGGGGAGCCCCAGCATTTT. This translates into CASSSSGEPQHF.

The chain couples TRBV6-1 to TRBJ1-1; TRBD1 might be the D (5 bases). CDR1 and CDR2 from the germline V gene are MNHNS and SASEGT. The V gene lost 5 bases and the J gene lost 8 bases, with 15 bases spanning the gap. The CDR3 runs to 13 residues. The CDR3 DNA sequence: TGTGCCAGCAGTACTTACGGACAAGAGGAAGCTTTCTTT. This encodes CASSTYGQEEAFF.

The chain links TRBV7-6 to TRBJ1-2, with 9 bases aligning to TRBD1. The J segment lost 3 bases and the V segment lost 5 bases, leaving 4 bases of the junction unmatched. CDR3 length equals 14 residues. The germline gives CDR1 SGHVS, CDR2 FNYEAQ. This chain's CDR3 is CASSPDRGDYGYTF. The DNA of the CDR3 is TGTGCCAGCAGCCCTGACAGGGGGGACTATGGCTACACCTTC.

This sequence joins TRBV4-1 and TRBJ2-3, with TRBD2 matching 7 bases. This CDR3 comprises 15 residues. Germline lookup yields CDR1 MGHRA and CDR2 YSYEKL. J gave up 2 bases and V 3 bases, and 5 bases lay outside the gene matches. The CDR3 region has the DNA TGCGCCAGCAGCCAGCTAGCGGCGATCACAGATACGCAGTATTTT. The encoded protein is CASSQLAAITDTQYF.

This clone was observed once. The chain combines TRBV2 with TRBJ2-3; D might be TRBD1 (5 bases). The CDR3 runs 13 residues. Trimming shortened V by 6 bases and J by 4 bases, and 11 bases separated the two germline ends. Germline V CDR1 and CDR2: SNHLY, FYNNEI. CDR3 sequence: CASRDNLSDTQYF. The CDR3 bases are TGTGCCAGCAGGGACAATCTTTCAGATACGCAGTATTTT.

The chain recombines TRBV5-1 with TRBJ1-1; D unclear. This CDR3 has 14 residues. The germline V gene encodes CDR1 SGHRS and CDR2 YFSETQ. Trimming pared 0 bases from V and 1 base from J, leaving 7 bases between. The CDR3, as DNA: TGCGCCAGCAGCTTGGGGGCAGGGAACACTGAAGCTTTCTTT. Translating it yields CASSLGAGNTEAFF. Filled out from reference TRBV5-1 and TRBJ1-1, the complete variable domain reads KAGVTQTPRYLIKTRGQQVTLSCSPISGHRSVSWYQQTPGQGLQFLFEYFSETQRNKGNFPGRFSGRQFSNSRSEMNVSTLELGDSALYLCASSLGAGNTEAFFGQGTRLTVV.

A single count supports this clone. The chain carries TRBV9 and TRBJ1-1; weak D call: TRBD1 (5 bases). The ends were cut back, 5 bases at V and 0 bases at J, with 14 bases in the middle. CDR1 and CDR2 from the germline V gene are SGDLS and YYNGEE. This CDR3 spans 15 amino acids. The CDR3, as DNA: TGTGCCAGCAGTCCTTGGGGCACCATGAACACTGAAGCTTTCTTT. Its protein is CASSPWGTMNTEAFF.

The J gene is TRBJ1-1, the V gene TRBV5-4, with TRBD1 matching 7 bases. The CDR3 runs to 16 residues. The ends lost 0 bases at V and 1 base at J; junction bases unmatched: 6. Germline V gives CDR1 SGHNT, CDR2 YYREEE (reference sequence). CDR3 loop: CASSLDRGFENTEAFF. The CDR3 coding sequence is TGTGCCAGCAGCTTGGACAGGGGTTTTGAGAACACTGAAGCTTTCTTT.

The chain employs TRBV27 and TRBJ1-6, with D possibly matching TRBD1 (6 bases). Trimming pared 5 bases from V and 7 bases from J, leaving 15 bases between. The V gene's germline CDR1 is MNHEY and CDR2 SMNVEV (reference sequence). The CDR3 length is 15 residues. DNA for the CDR3: TGTGCCAGCAGTCCACGACGGGGGGCAAATTCACCCCTCCACTTT. Its protein product is CASSPRRGANSPLHF.

The chain couples TRBV6-1 to TRBJ2-2, with TRBD2 identical over 12 bases. CDR1 and CDR2 (germline): MNHNS, SASEGT. The V and J ends lost 2 bases and 4 bases, in that order; junction bases with no gene match: 11. CDR3 length: 19 amino acids. The CDR3 DNA follows: TGTGCCAGCAGTGAACAGCCACTAGCGGGGGGAAAAGGCACCGGGGAGCTGTTTTTT. Its translation is CASSEQPLAGGKGTGELFF.